The 20 T cell receptor beta chains below all came from one sample that was sequenced in a study of blood T cell repertoires in COVID-19. Sequenced by immunoSEQ multiplex PCR; TCRdb stores in-frame clones only, minus some. The repertoire consists of about 99,000 clones, with 84% occurring once and the leading ten covering 10% to 15%. The sample consisted of peripheral blood. The receptors derive from a human donor in a cohort sampled during active or convalescent COVID-19.

This clone came up a few times. This sample also contains other DNA sequences that code for the same CDR3. CDR3 amino acids: CASSVTPYSNQPQHF. Written as DNA, the CDR3 is TGTGCCAGCAGCGTAACCCCCTATAGCAATCAGCCCCAGCATTTT. J is TRBJ1-5 and V is TRBV9; D is undetermined. CDR1 and CDR2 (germline): SGDLS, YYNGEE. Trimming took 1 base from V and 0 from J, leaving 8 bases between them. CDR3 length: 15 amino acids.

The J gene is TRBJ2-7, the V gene TRBV10-2; 9 bases are shared with TRBD1. The CDR3 totals 15 residues. The junction had 8 bases not matched to a gene; V was cut back by 3 bases and J by 5 bases. Germline loops: CDR1 WSHSY, CDR2 SAAADI. DNA for the CDR3: TGCGCCAGCAGTGATCCGACAGGGGGTCTCCACGAGCAGTACTTC. It codes for CASSDPTGGLHEQYF.

This rearrangement joins TRBV19 to TRBJ1-5, with D possibly matching TRBD1 (5 bases). The germline gives CDR1 LNHDA, CDR2 SQIVND (reference sequence). The CDR3 is made up of 15 amino acids. V lost 6 bases to trimming and J lost 4 bases, with 16 bases between them. This chain's CDR3 is CASRPTGTSNQPQHF. The CDR3, as DNA: TGTGCCAGTAGGCCGACCGGGACTTCGAATCAGCCCCAGCATTTT. Supplemented by reference TRBV19 and TRBJ1-5, the full variable domain reads DGGITQSPKYLFRKEGQNVTLSCEQNLNHDAMYWYRQDPGQGLRLIYYSQIVNDFQKGDIAEGYSVSREKKESFPLTVTSAQKNPTAFYLCASRPTGTSNQPQHFGDGTRLSIL.

V and J are TRBV6-5 and TRBJ1-3, with no clear D. Looked up from germline, CDR1 is MNHEY and CDR2 is SVGAGI. The CDR3 is 15 amino acids. The V and J ends lost 2 bases and 0 bases respectively, with 8 bases between them. The CDR3 sequence is CASSYTADSGNTIYF. CDR3 bases: TGTGCCAGCAGTTACACTGCCGACTCTGGAAACACCATATATTTT.

This chain uses TRBV9 with TRBJ1-6, with unresolved D. V gave up 0 bases and J gave up 4 bases, with 8 bases separating them. Germline CDR1 is SGDLS and CDR2 is YYNGEE. The CDR3 is 15 residues long. CDR3 in DNA: TGTGCCAGCAGCGTAGGCAGGCCGTATAATTCACCCCTCCACTTT. Its translation: CASSVGRPYNSPLHF.

This clone has just one count. The chain couples TRBV3-1 (or the pseudogene TRBV3-2) to TRBJ2-1, with no clear D. The CDR3 totals 17 residues. Trimming cost V 4 bases and J 6 bases, with 22 bases left between them. Germline CDR1 is LGHDT and CDR2 is YNNKEL (reference sequence). The chain's CDR3 is CASSPSTPKIFCNEQFF. The CDR3 DNA is TGTGCCAGCAGCCCATCGACTCCCAAGATTTTTTGCAATGAGCAGTTCTTC.

The J gene is TRBJ1-1, the V gene TRBV18; unclear D gene. There are 14 residues in the CDR3. V was shortened by 0 bases and J by 1 base, with 6 bases between the two germline ends. Germline lookup yields CDR1 KGHSH and CDR2 LQKENI. This CDR3 reads CASSPPYTNTEAFF. The CDR3 DNA sequence: TGTGCCAGCTCACCACCGTACACGAACACTGAAGCTTTCTTT.

A few counts support this clone. The CDR3 spells CASSPHGQGPLGPQHF. For the CDR3, the DNA is TGTGCCAGCAGCCCTCACGGACAGGGGCCCCTTGGGCCCCAGCATTTT. This chain uses TRBV9 with TRBJ1-5; 9 bases align to TRBD1. CDR1 and CDR2 (germline): SGDLS, YYNGEE. The CDR3 sequence is 16 residues long. Germline trimming cut 4 bases from V and 9 bases from J; bases unmatched to any gene: 14.

The chain employs TRBV30 and TRBJ2-2; 7 nucleotides line up with TRBD1. The CDR3 is 14 residues long. Trimming at V came to 0 bases and at J to 6 bases, leaving 4 bases not matched to a gene. Looked up from germline, CDR1 is GTSNPN and CDR2 is SVGIG (reference sequence). DNA of the CDR3: TGTGCCTGGAGTGTACAGGACAGGTCCGGGGAGCTGTTTTTT. Protein product: CAWSVQDRSGELFF.

The chain links TRBV6-1 to TRBJ1-3; D unclear. The CDR3 is made up of 14 amino acids. CDR1 and CDR2 (germline): MNHNS, SASEGT. V was clipped by 2 bases and J by 4 bases, with 9 bases between them. CDR3 bases: TGTGCCAGCAGTGAACAGGCCGCCGGAAACACCATATATTTT. This sequence encodes CASSEQAAGNTIYF.

This clone was seen a few times. The V and J genes are TRBV12-5 and TRBJ2-1, with D possibly being TRBD2 (5 bases). The CDR3 is made up of 14 amino acids. With 6 bases removed from V and 10 bases from J, the gap between germline ends came to 19 bases. Looked up from germline, CDR1 is LGHNT and CDR2 is FRNRAP. CDR3 sequence (DNA): TGTGCTAGTGGAATAAGCGGACGGACGGGGGAGCAGTTCTTC. This encodes CASGISGRTGEQFF.

This chain connects TRBV3-1 (or the pseudogene TRBV3-2) to TRBJ1-2; D ambiguous. Trimming pared 2 bases from V and 2 bases from J, leaving 9 bases between. Germline V gene data show CDR1 as LGHDT and CDR2 as YNNKEL (reference sequence). CDR3 length: 14 amino acids. The CDR3 spells CASSQLSWNYGYTF. CDR3 in DNA: TGTGCCAGCAGCCAATTAAGCTGGAACTATGGCTACACCTTC.

The CDR3 coding sequence is TGTGCCTCTGGGAGGAATTACGAGCAGTACTTC. This gives the protein CASGRNYEQYF. The V call is TRBV5-6, the J call TRBJ2-7; TRBD2 might be the D (6 bases). V lost 10 bases, J lost 4 bases, and 12 bases lay in between. The CDR3 covers 11 residues. CDR1 and CDR2 (germline): SGHDT, YYEEEE.

V and J are TRBV24-1 and TRBJ2-7; TRBD1 is a possible D gene (6 bases). Germline V gene data show CDR1 as KGHDR and CDR2 as SFDVKD. Between the trimmed V and J ends, which lost 9 bases and 3 bases, there was a span of 20 bases. The CDR3 covers 15 residues. The chain's CDR3 is CATGMTRDIFYEQYF. In nucleotides, the CDR3 is TGTGCCACCGGGATGACCCGGGACATTTTCTACGAGCAGTACTTC.

This clone was detected only once. The chain is built from TRBV12-3 or TRBV12-4 and TRBJ1-1; D not resolved. This CDR3 has 13 residues. The germline V and J ends were trimmed by 5 bases and 0 bases, with 7 bases remaining between them. CDR3 residues: CASSNRVNTEAFF. CDR3 bases: TGTGCCAGCAGTAACCGGGTGAACACTGAAGCTTTCTTT.

The chain joins TRBV6-5 to TRBJ2-7; 9 nucleotides match TRBD1. The CDR3 loop spans 14 amino acids. CDR1 MNHEY and CDR2 SVGAGI come from the germline V gene. V lost 6 bases to trimming and J lost 2 bases; unmatched junction nucleotides: 5. CDR3 in DNA: TGTGCCAGCAGAACGGGACAGGGCCCCTACGAGCAGTACTTC. Translation: CASRTGQGPYEQYF.

The genes are TRBV11-3 and TRBJ1-6; D is possibly TRBD1 (6 bases). V lost 0 bases and J lost 10, with 13 bases in between. Germline CDR1 SGHNT, CDR2 YENEEA. This CDR3 is built from 15 residues. The CDR3 loop reads CASSLDSGANSPLHF. CDR3 bases: TGTGCCAGCAGCTTAGATTCAGGGGCAAACTCACCCCTCCACTTT.

The chain combines TRBV5-1 with TRBJ2-7, with D tentatively TRBD1 (6 bases). This CDR3 region has 14 residues. Per the germline V gene, CDR1 is SGHRS and CDR2 is YFSETQ. V was shortened by 1 base and J by 3 bases, with 11 bases between the two germline ends. CDR3 protein: CASSLMGRGYEQYF. The DNA for the CDR3 is TGCGCCAGCAGCTTGATGGGCAGGGGCTACGAGCAGTACTTC.

CDR3 sequence: CASSLGQSGTNEKLFF. CDR3 nucleotide sequence: TGTGCCAGCAGCCTGGGACAGTCAGGAACTAATGAAAAACTGTTTTTT. The rearrangement joins TRBV7-9 to TRBJ1-4, with TRBD1 matching over 7 bases. Germline CDR1 SEHNR, CDR2 FQNEAQ (reference sequence). The length of the CDR3 is 16 residues. Trimming at V came to 5 bases and at J to 1 base, leaving 7 bases not matched to a gene. Full variable domain (missing parts from reference TRBV7-9 and TRBJ1-4): DTGVSQNPRHKITKRGQNVTFRCDPISEHNRLYWYRQTLGQGPEFLTYFQNEAQLEKSRLLSDRFSAERPKGSFSTLEIQRTEQGDSAMYLCASSLGQSGTNEKLFFGSGTQLSVL.

The chain is built from TRBV6-5 and TRBJ1-3, with 7 bases fitting TRBD1. Germline CDR1 is MNHEY and CDR2 is SVGAGI. V lost 10 bases and J lost 2; bases outside the gene matches: 11. The CDR3 is 15 residues long. The CDR3 DNA sequence: TGTGCCACGCGTGCCGACAGGGACACTGGAAACACCATATATTTT. Its protein is CATRADRDTGNTIYF.